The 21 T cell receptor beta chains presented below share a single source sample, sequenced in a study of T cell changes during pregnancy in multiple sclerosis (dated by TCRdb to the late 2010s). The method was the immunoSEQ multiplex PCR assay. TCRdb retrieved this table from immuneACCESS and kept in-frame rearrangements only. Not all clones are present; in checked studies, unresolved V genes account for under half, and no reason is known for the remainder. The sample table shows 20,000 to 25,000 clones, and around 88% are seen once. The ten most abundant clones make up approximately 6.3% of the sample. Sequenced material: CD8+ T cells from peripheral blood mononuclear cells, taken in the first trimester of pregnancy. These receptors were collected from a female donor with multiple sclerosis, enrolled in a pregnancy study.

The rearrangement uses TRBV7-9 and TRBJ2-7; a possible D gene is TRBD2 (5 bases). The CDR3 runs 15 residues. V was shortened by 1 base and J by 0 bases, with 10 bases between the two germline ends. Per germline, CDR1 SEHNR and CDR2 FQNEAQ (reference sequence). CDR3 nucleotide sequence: TGTGCCAGCAGCTTAGGAGGTGGGAGCTCCTACGAGCAGTACTTC. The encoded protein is CASSLGGGSSYEQYF.

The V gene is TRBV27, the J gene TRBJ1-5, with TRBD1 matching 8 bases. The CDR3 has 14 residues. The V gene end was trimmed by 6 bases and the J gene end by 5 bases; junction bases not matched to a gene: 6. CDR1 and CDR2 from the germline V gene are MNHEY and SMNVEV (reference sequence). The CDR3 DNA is TGTGCCAGCAGCCACAGGGGGGAATATCAGCCCCAGCATTTT. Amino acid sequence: CASSHRGEYQPQHF.

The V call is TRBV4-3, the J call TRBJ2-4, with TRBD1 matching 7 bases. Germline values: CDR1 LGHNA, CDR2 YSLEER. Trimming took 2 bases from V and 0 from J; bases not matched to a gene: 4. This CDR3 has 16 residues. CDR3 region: CASSQTGELAKNIQYF. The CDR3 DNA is TGCGCCAGCAGCCAAACAGGGGAACTAGCCAAAAACATTCAGTACTTC.

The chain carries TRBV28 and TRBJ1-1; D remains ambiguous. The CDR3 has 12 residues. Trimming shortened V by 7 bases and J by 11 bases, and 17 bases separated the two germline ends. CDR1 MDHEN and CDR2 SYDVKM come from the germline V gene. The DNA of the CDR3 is TGTGCCAGCACCTCCTACGGGGTCTTGGCTTTCTTT. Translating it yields CASTSYGVLAFF.

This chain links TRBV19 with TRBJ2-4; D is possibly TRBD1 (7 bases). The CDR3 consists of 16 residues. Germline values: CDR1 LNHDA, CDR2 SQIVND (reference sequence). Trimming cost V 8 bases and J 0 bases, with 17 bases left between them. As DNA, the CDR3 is TGTGCCAGTGGAGGGGGGACAGTATTAGCCAAAAACATTCAGTACTTC. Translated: CASGGGTVLAKNIQYF.

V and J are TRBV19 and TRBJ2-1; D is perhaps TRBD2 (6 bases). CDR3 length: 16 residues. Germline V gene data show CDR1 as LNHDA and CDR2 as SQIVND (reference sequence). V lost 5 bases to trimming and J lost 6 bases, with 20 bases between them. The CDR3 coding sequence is TGTGCCAGTAGTGTCTATAGCGGTTTTTTATCCAATGAGCAGTTCTTC. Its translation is CASSVYSGFLSNEQFF.

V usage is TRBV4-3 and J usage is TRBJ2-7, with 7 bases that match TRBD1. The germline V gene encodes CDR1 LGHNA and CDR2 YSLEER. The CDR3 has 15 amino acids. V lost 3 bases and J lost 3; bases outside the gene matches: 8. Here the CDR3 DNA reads TGCGCCAGCAGCCAGGACAGGACCGGGGACTACGAGCAGTACTTC. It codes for CASSQDRTGDYEQYF.

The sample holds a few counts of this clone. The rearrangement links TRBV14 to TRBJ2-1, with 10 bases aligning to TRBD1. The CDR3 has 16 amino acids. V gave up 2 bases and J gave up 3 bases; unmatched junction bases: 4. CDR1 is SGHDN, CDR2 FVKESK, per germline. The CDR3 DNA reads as TGTGCCAGCAGCCAACGGAGGGACAGGGGCTACAATGAGCAGTTCTTC. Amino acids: CASSQRRDRGYNEQFF.

CDR3 DNA: TGTGCCAGCAGTCCTCCCACTGAAGCTTTCTTT. It is translated as CASSPPTEAFF. The rearrangement joins TRBV6-6 to TRBJ1-1; D unresolved. This CDR3 spans 11 amino acids. Trimming removed 5 bases at V and 4 bases at J, with 5 bases between. The V gene's germline CDR1 is MNHNY and CDR2 SVGAGI (reference sequence).

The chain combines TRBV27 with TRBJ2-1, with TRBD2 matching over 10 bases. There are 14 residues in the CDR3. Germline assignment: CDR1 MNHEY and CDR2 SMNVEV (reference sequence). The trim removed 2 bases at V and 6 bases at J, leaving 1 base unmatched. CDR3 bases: TGTGCCAGCAGTTTACTAGCGGGAGTCAATGAGCAGTTCTTC. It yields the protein CASSLLAGVNEQFF.

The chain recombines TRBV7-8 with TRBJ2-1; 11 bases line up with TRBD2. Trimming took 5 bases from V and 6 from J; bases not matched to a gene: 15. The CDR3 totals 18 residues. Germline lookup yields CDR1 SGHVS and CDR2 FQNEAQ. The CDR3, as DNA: TGTGCCAGCAGCCCTCACACTAGCGGGAGAGCTTCTTCCAATGAGCAGTTCTTC. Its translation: CASSPHTSGRASSNEQFF.

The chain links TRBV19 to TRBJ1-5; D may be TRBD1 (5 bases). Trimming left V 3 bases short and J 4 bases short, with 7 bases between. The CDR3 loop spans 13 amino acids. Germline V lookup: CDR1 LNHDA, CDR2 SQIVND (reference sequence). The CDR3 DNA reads TGTGCCAGTAGTATCAGACAGAATCAGCCCCAGCATTTT. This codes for CASSIRQNQPQHF.

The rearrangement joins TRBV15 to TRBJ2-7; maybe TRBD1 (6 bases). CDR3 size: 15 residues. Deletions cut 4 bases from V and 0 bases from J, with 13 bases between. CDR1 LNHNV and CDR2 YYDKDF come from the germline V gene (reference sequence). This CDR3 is CATSTRQANSYEQYF. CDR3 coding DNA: TGTGCCACCAGCACGCGACAGGCCAACTCCTACGAGCAGTACTTC.

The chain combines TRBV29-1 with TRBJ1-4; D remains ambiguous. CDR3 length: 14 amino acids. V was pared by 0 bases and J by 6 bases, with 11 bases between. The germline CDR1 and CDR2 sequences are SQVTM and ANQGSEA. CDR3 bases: TGCAGCGTTGAAGACCCGACTGCGGATGAAAAACTGTTTTTT. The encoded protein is CSVEDPTADEKLFF.

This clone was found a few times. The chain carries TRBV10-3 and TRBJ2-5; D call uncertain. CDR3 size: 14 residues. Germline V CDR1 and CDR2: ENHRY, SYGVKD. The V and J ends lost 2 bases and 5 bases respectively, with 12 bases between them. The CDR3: CAISEPTLSETQYF. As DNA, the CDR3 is TGTGCCATCAGTGAGCCGACACTGTCGGAGACCCAGTACTTC.

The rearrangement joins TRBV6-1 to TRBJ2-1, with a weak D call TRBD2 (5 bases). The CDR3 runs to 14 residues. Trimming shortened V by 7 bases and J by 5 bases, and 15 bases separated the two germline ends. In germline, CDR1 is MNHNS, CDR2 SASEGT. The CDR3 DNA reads TGTGCCAGCACTGCGGGCAGATTTAACAATGAGCAGTTCTTC. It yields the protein CASTAGRFNNEQFF.

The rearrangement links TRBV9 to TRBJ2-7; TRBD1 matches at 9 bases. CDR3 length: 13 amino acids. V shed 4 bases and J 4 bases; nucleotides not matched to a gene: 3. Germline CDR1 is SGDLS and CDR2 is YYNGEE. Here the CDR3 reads CASSSGQGYEQYF. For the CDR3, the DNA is TGTGCCAGCAGCTCTGGACAGGGGTACGAGCAGTACTTC.

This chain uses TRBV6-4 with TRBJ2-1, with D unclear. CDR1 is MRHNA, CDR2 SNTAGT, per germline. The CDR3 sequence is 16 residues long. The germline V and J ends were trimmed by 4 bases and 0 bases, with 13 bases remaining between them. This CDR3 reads CASSALSSSSYNEQFF. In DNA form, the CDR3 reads TGTGCCAGCAGTGCCCTCTCGTCGAGCTCCTACAATGAGCAGTTCTTC.

The CDR3 loop is CASSLARSNEQFF. In DNA, the CDR3 is TGTGCCAGCAGCTTAGCCAGATCGAATGAGCAGTTCTTC. The chain is built from TRBV11-3 and TRBJ2-1; no firm D call. The germline gives CDR1 SGHNT, CDR2 YENEEA. This CDR3 contains 13 residues. V was pared by 1 base and J by 7 bases, with 8 bases between.

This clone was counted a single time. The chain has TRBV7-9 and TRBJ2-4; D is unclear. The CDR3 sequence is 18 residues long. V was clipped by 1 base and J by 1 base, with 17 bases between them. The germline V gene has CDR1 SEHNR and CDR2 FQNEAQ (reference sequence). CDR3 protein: CASSLDLYRVGAKNIQYF. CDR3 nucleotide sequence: TGTGCCAGCAGCTTAGACCTTTACAGAGTTGGTGCCAAAAACATTCAGTACTTC.

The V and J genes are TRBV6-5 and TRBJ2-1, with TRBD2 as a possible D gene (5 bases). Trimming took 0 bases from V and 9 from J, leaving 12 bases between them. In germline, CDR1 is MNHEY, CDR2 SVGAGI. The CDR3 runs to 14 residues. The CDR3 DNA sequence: TGTGCCAGCAGTTACTCGGGCGGGTATGGTGAGCAGTTCTTC. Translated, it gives CASSYSGGYGEQFF.